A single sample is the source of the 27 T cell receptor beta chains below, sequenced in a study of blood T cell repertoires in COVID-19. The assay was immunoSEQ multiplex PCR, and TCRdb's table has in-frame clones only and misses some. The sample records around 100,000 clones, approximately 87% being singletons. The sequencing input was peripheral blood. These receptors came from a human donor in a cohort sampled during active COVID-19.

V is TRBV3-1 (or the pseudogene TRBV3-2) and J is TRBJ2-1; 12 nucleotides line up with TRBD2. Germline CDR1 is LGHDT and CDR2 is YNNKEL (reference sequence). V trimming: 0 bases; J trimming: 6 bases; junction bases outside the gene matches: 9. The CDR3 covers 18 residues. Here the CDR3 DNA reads TGTGCCAGCAGCCAAGAACTAGCGGGGGGATCGGCCCTCAATGAGCAGTTCTTC. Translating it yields CASSQELAGGSALNEQFF.

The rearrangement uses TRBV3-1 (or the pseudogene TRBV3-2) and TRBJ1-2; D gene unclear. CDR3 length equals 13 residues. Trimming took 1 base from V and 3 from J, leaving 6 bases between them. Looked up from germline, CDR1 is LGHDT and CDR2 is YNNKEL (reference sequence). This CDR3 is CASSQARYYGYTF. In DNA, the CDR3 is TGTGCCAGCAGCCAAGCCAGATACTATGGCTACACCTTC.

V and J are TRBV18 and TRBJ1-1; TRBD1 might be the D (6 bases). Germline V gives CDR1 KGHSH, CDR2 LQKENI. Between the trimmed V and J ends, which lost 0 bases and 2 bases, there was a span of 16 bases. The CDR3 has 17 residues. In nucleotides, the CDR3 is TGTGCCAGCTCACCACCGGTAACCCCAGGGGAAAACACTGAAGCTTTCTTT. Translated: CASSPPVTPGENTEAFF.

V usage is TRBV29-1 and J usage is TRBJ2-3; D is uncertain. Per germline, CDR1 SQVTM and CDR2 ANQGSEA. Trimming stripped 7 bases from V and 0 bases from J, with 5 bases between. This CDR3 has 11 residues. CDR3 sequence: CSAHSTDTQYF. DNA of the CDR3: TGCAGCGCCCATAGCACAGATACGCAGTATTTT.

In DNA form, the CDR3 reads TGTGCCAGCAGCCACGGACAGGGGGCAGTTAACTATGGCTACACCTTC. Encoded protein: CASSHGQGAVNYGYTF. The gene calls are TRBV4-2 and TRBJ1-2, with 11 bases that match TRBD1. The CDR3 loop spans 16 amino acids. J lost 1 base, V lost 3 bases, and 4 bases had no gene match. The germline gives CDR1 LGHNA, CDR2 YNFKEQ.

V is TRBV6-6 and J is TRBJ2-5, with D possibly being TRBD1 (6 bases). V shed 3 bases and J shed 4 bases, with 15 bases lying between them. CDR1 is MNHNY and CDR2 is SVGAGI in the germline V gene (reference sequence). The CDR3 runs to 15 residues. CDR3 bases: TGTGCCAGCAGTTATCTACAGGGCCTCCGAGAGACCCAGTACTTC. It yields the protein CASSYLQGLRETQYF.

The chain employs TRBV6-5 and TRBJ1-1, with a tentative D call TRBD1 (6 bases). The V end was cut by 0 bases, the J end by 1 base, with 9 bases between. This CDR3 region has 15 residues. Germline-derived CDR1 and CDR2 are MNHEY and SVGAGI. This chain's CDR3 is CASSYSWDTNTEAFF. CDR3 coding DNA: TGTGCCAGCAGTTACTCGTGGGACACGAACACTGAAGCTTTCTTT.

CDR3 region: CASSVGGPVNEQFF. The DNA for the CDR3 is TGTGCCAGCAGCGTCGGGGGGCCTGTTAATGAGCAGTTCTTC. This chain links TRBV9 with TRBJ2-1; D is possibly TRBD2 (7 bases). Trimming removed 2 bases from V and 7 bases from J, with 13 bases in between. The CDR3 is made up of 14 amino acids. Germline CDR1 is SGDLS and CDR2 is YYNGEE.

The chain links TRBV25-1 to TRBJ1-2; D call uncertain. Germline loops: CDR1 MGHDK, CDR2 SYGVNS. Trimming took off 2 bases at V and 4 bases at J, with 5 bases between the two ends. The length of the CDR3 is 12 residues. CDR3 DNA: TGTGCCAGCAGTGAAGGCGGCTATGGCTACACCTTC. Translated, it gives CASSEGGYGYTF.

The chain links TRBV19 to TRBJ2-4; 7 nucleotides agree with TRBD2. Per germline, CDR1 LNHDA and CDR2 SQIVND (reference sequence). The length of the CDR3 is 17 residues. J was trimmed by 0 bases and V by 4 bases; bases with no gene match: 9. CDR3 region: CASSTVGGGLAKNIQYF. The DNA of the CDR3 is TGTGCCAGTAGTACCGTCGGGGGAGGGTTAGCCAAAAACATTCAGTACTTC.

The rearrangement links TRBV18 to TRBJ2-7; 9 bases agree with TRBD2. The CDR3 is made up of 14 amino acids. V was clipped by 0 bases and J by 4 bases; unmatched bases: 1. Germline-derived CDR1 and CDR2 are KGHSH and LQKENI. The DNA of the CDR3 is TGTGCCAGCTCACCACCTAGCGGGAGATACGAGCAGTACTTC. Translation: CASSPPSGRYEQYF. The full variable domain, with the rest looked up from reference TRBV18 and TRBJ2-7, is NAGVMQNPRHLVRRRGQEARLRCSPMKGHSHVYWYRQLPEEGLKFMVYLQKENIIDESGMPKERFSAEFPKEGPSILRIQQVVRGDSAAYFCASSPPSGRYEQYFGPGTRLTVT.

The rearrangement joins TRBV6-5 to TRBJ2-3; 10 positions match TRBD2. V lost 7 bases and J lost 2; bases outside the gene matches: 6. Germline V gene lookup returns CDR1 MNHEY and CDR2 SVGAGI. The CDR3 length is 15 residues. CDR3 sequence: CASKSGGANTDTQYF. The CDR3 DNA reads TGTGCCAGCAAGAGCGGGGGGGCGAACACAGATACGCAGTATTTT.

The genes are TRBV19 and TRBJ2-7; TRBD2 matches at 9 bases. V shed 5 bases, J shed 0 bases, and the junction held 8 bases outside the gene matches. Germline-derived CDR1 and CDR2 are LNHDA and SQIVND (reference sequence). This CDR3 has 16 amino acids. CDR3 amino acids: CASSPRLAGSSYEQYF. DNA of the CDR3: TGTGCCAGTAGTCCTCGCCTAGCGGGATCCTCCTACGAGCAGTACTTC. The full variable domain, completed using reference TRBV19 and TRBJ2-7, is DGGITQSPKYLFRKEGQNVTLSCEQNLNHDAMYWYRQDPGQGLRLIYYSQIVNDFQKGDIAEGYSVSREKKESFPLTVTSAQKNPTAFYLCASSPRLAGSSYEQYFGPGTRLTVT.

The CDR3 here is CASRIGASNQPQHF. The CDR3 nucleotides are TGTGCCAGTAGGATTGGGGCTTCCAATCAGCCCCAGCATTTT. The chain carries TRBV19 and TRBJ1-5, with TRBD1 as a possible D gene (5 bases). The CDR3 length is 14 residues. Trimming stripped 6 bases from V and 3 bases from J, with 12 bases between. The germline gives CDR1 LNHDA, CDR2 SQIVND (reference sequence).

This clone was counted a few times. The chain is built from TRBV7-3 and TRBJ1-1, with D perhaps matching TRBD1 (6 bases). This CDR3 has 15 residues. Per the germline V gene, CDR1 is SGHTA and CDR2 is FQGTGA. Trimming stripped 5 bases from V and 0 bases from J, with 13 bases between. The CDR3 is CASSRAGGMNTEAFF. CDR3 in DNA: TGTGCCAGCAGCCGCGCTGGGGGCATGAACACTGAAGCTTTCTTT.

The CDR3 is CASSLDRIGVAGYTF. In DNA form, the CDR3 reads TGTGCCAGCAGCTTAGACCGAATAGGGGTGGCTGGCTACACCTTC. V gene TRBV11-2 combines with J gene TRBJ1-2, with D perhaps TRBD1 (5 bases). V dropped 0 bases and J dropped 7 bases, with 15 bases sitting between them. The CDR3 extends over 15 amino acids. Germline loops: CDR1 SGHAT, CDR2 FQNNGV.

The CDR3 coding sequence is TGTGCCAGCAGTTTCGGCTCAGGCCCTCTAGCCAAAAACATTCAGTACTTC. Its protein is CASSFGSGPLAKNIQYF. The V and J genes are TRBV28 and TRBJ2-4; D gene unclear. Germline V lookup: CDR1 MDHEN, CDR2 SYDVKM. This CDR3 has 17 residues. Trimming took off 3 bases at V and 0 bases at J, with 15 bases between the two ends.

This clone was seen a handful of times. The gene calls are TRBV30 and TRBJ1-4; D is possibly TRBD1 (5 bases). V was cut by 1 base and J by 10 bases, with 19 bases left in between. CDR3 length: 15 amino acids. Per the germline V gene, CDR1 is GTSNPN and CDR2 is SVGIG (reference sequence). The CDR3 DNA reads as TGTGCCTGGAGTGGGCAGGCCCGGGGGAGAGGAAAACTGTTTTTT. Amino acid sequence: CAWSGQARGRGKLFF.

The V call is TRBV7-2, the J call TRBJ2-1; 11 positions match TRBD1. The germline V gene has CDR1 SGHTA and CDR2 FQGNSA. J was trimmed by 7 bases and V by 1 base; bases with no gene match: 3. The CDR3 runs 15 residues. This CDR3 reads CASSLEDRGRNEQFF. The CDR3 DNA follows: TGTGCCAGCAGCTTAGAGGACAGGGGGCGGAATGAGCAGTTCTTC.

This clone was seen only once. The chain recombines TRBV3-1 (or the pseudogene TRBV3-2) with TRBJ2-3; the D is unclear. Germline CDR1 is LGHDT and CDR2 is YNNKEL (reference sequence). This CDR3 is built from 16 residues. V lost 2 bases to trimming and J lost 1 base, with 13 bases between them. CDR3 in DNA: TGTGCCAGCAGCCAAAACCTGGCGGTCGGCACAGATACGCAGTATTTT. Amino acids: CASSQNLAVGTDTQYF.

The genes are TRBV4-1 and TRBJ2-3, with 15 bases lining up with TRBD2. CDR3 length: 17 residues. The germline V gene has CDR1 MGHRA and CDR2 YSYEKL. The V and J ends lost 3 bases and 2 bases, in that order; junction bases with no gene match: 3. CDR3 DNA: TGCGCCAGCAGCCACGGACTAGCGGGGGGGAACACAGATACGCAGTATTTT. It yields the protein CASSHGLAGGNTDTQYF.

The CDR3 DNA follows: TGTGCCAGCAGTTTCGTCAAGGGGGCATGGAACACTGAAGCTTTCTTT. Translation: CASSFVKGAWNTEAFF. The chain carries TRBV28 and TRBJ1-1, with 7 bases aligning to TRBD1. From germline, CDR1 is MDHEN and CDR2 SYDVKM. V was clipped by 3 bases and J by 1 base; unmatched bases: 8. The CDR3 spans 16 residues.

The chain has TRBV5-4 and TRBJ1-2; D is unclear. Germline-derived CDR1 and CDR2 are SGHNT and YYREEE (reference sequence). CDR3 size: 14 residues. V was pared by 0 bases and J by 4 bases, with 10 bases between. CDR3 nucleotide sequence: TGTGCCAGCAGCTTGGCCCCGGGAATCTATGGCTACACCTTC. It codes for CASSLAPGIYGYTF.

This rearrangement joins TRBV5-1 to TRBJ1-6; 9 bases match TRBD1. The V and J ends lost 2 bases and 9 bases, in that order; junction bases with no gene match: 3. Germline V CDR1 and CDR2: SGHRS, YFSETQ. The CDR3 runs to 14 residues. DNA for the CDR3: TGCGCCAGCAGCTTACAGGGGGCAGTTTCACCCCTCCACTTT. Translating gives CASSLQGAVSPLHF.

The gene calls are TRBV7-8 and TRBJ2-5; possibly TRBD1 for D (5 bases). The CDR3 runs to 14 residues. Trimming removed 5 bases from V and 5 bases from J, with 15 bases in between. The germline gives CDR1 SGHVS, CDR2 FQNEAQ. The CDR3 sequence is CASSHPGIGETQYF. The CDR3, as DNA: TGTGCCAGCAGCCACCCAGGGATTGGGGAGACCCAGTACTTC. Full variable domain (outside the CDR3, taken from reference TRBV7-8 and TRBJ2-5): GAGVSQSPRYKVAKRGQDVALRCDPISGHVSLFWYQQALGQGPEFLTYFQNEAQLDKSGLPSDRFFAERPEGSVSTLKIQRTQQEDSAVYLCASSHPGIGETQYFGPGTRLLVL.

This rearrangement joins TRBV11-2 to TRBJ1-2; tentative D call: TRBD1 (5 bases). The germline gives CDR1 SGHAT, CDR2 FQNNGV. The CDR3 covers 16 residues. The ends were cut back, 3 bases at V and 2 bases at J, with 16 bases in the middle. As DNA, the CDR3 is TGTGCCAGCAGCTTGGGCCAGACAGTTACGAACTATGGCTACACCTTC. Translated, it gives CASSLGQTVTNYGYTF.

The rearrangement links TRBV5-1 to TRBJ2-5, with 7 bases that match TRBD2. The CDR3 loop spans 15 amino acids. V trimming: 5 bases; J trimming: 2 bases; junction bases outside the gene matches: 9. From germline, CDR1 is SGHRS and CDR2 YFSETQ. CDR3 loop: CASSTPTSSQETQYF. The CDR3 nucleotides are TGCGCCAGCAGTACACCGACTAGCTCGCAAGAGACCCAGTACTTC.